This T cell receptor (beta chain) was recovered during a study of Ad26.COV2.S vaccination and SARS-CoV-2 variants. V lost 4 bases, J lost 0 bases, and 7 bases stayed unmatched. Germline CDR1 is SGHRS and CDR2 is YFSETQ. The CDR3 totals 15 residues. Treatment given: around 19 received Ad26.COV2.S at low or high dose, single or two shots; several received placebo; per-sample allocation not given. Sample collection was performed on day 63 after the first vaccine or placebo injection. Data came from immunoSEQ multiplex PCR; TCRdb stores just in-frame clones and leaves some out. Of hundreds of thousands of clones in the sample, around 83% are singletons; the top ten hold about 3.3%.

The sequences come from peripheral blood, collected in a trial of Ad26.COV2.S vaccine versus placebo. This TCR was sampled from a person aged 18 to 65 who received the Ad26.COV2.S COVID-19 vaccine or a placebo. The chain combines TRBV5-1 with TRBJ2-7; 7 bases fit TRBD1. CDR3 nucleotide sequence: TGCGCCAGCAGCGTGGGACAGACGAGCTCCTACGAGCAGTACTTC. The encoded protein is CASSVGQTSSYEQYF.